The sequence of this T cell receptor (beta chain) was determined in a study of technical replicates of blood from a handful of donors. Only in-frame clones appear in the TCRdb table, and some are missing; sequencing was by immunoSEQ multiplex PCR. The data contain 74,000 or so clones, about 93% of them singletons. Germline CDR1 reads SEHNR; CDR2 reads FQNEAQ (reference sequence). This CDR3 contains 14 residues. With 6 bases clipped from V and 6 bases from J, the junction kept 7 bases outside the gene matches. This receptor was obtained from a human donor in good health. The chain carries TRBV7-9 and TRBJ2-7, with 11 bases that match TRBD1. Sequencing was done on a sample of T cells isolated from PBMCs. The CDR3 protein is CASRSGTGGTEQYF. The CDR3 DNA is TGTGCCAGCAGATCCGGGACAGGGGGTACCGAGCAGTACTTC.